This TCR beta chain was sequenced in a study of cytomegalovirus exposure and HLA in healthy donors. Study context: Findings of an earlier analysis included roughly 110 million unique TCR beta sequences from roughly 200 million T cells. Findings and caveats of the study: Association of a missense DCLRE1C variant with TCR beta V- and J-gene trimming was reported in a later analysis. TCR beta sequences numbering around 15,000 were associated with HLA alleles at 0.05 false discovery rate in a later analysis. Sequencing likely produced, as an artifact, a cluster of highly shared sequence variants.

It was with 60 Vbeta and 13 Jbeta primers that the PCR ran. Measured with immunoSEQ multiplex PCR; TCRdb has only the in-frame clones, and not every one. The sample lists about 140,000 clones, roughly 80% occurring once. As concerns this clone: The antigen is undetermined.

The CDR3 is 15 amino acids. V was clipped by 7 bases and J by 0 bases, with 13 bases between them. Germline lookup yields CDR1 LNHDA and CDR2 SQIVND (reference sequence). The J gene is TRBJ2-4, the V gene TRBV19; D is possibly TRBD1 (6 bases). The source material was PBMCs. This TCR came from a man aged 35-49 years in good health and CMV-seronegative. The CDR3, as DNA: TGTGCCAGTACCCGGACAGACTTAGCCAAAAACATTCAGTACTTC. It is translated as CASTRTDLAKNIQYF.